This TCR beta chain is drawn from a study of glioma-infiltrating T cells after dendritic cell vaccination. Study as a whole: At biweekly intervals, patients got three intradermal dendritic cell vaccine injections.

No glioblastoma patient carried an isocitrate dehydrogenase mutation. PBMC were collected before vaccination, two weeks after the third vaccination, and at progression. The primer mix had 60 V beta and 13 J beta primers. Clones were read by immunoSEQ multiplex PCR, and TCRdb kept only the in-frame ones, dropping some. The top ten hold approximately 5.9% of the sample, which has 80,000 to 100,000 clones, about 80% seen once. V was pared by 4 bases and J by 0 bases, with 12 bases between. This CDR3 comprises 15 residues. Germline loops: CDR1 SGHRS, CDR2 YFSETQ. This TCR came from a human donor with glioblastoma. The sample was blood, taken before dendritic cell vaccination. This sequence joins TRBV5-1 and TRBJ2-3; TRBD2 might be the D (6 bases). This CDR3 is CASSGGILSTDTQYF. Here the CDR3 DNA reads TGCGCCAGCAGCGGGGGGATCCTTAGCACAGATACGCAGTATTTT.